These 25 T cell receptor beta chains originate from one sample sequenced in a study of blood T cell repertoires in COVID-19. Assay used: immunoSEQ multiplex PCR; TCRdb lists only in-frame clones, some missing. The data show under 250,000 clones, with roughly 80% seen just once and approximately 1.8% held by the top ten. Sequenced input: PBMCs or T cells enriched from blood (not recorded which). The receptors stem from a man in his sixties who had recovered from COVID-19.

The rearrangement links TRBV4-3 to TRBJ1-6, with no clear D. CDR3 length equals 18 residues. Germline CDR1 LGHNA, CDR2 YSLEER. The V and J ends lost 4 bases and 3 bases respectively, with 19 bases between them. CDR3 protein: CASSPGPGFLGYNSPLHF. The CDR3 DNA sequence: TGCGCCAGCAGCCCTGGGCCGGGGTTTTTGGGCTATAATTCACCCCTCCACTTT.

The V gene is TRBV11-2, the J gene TRBJ1-6, with no clear D. V was pared by 0 bases and J by 8 bases, with 11 bases between. The CDR3 spans 15 residues. From germline, CDR1 is SGHAT and CDR2 FQNNGV. The DNA for the CDR3 is TGTGCCAGCAGCTTAGATTCGGCGAGGGATTCACCCCTCCACTTT. Translating it yields CASSLDSARDSPLHF.

The chain couples TRBV7-6 to TRBJ1-3; no clear D gene. CDR3 length equals 16 residues. CDR1 and CDR2 from the germline V gene are SGHVS and FNYEAQ. Trimming cost V 2 bases and J 2 bases, with 13 bases left between them. The CDR3: CASSLSRTGTGNTIYF. Written as DNA, the CDR3 is TGTGCCAGCAGCTTATCTCGGACGGGAACTGGAAACACCATATATTTT.

The chain combines TRBV3-1 (or the pseudogene TRBV3-2) with TRBJ1-2; 8 bases align to TRBD1. Germline V gives CDR1 LGHDT, CDR2 YNNKEL (reference sequence). The CDR3 covers 16 residues. V shed 4 bases and J 2 bases; nucleotides not matched to a gene: 9. The CDR3 coding sequence is TGTGCCAGCAGCCCGGCCCCGACAGGGGAAAACTATGGCTACACCTTC. Its protein product is CASSPAPTGENYGYTF.

In this sample, this clone turned up once. The chain employs TRBV6-5 and TRBJ1-2, with a weak D call TRBD1 (5 bases). V lost 4 bases to trimming and J lost 8 bases, with 11 bases between them. The CDR3 consists of 12 residues. CDR1 is MNHEY, CDR2 SVGAGI, per germline. The CDR3 nucleotides are TGTGCCAGCAGTTCTTCAGGGCACGGCTACACCTTC. This sequence encodes CASSSSGHGYTF.

The rearrangement joins TRBV29-1 to TRBJ1-5; TRBD1 aligns across 9 bases. This CDR3 spans 13 amino acids. V shed 6 bases, J shed 6 bases, and the junction held 6 bases outside the gene matches. Germline V gene lookup returns CDR1 SQVTM and CDR2 ANQGSEA. CDR3 nucleotide sequence: TGCAGCGTAAAAACAGGGGGCTCTCAGCCCCAGCATTTT. The encoded protein is CSVKTGGSQPQHF.

The chain uses TRBV24-1 and TRBJ2-2; TRBD2 is a possible D gene (6 bases). The V gene lost 3 bases and the J gene lost 4 bases, with 8 bases spanning the gap. Looked up from germline, CDR1 is KGHDR and CDR2 is SFDVKD. The length of the CDR3 is 14 residues. The CDR3 nucleotides are TGTGCCACCAGTGATGAAGCGGGCACCGGGGAGCTGTTTTTT. Amino acid sequence: CATSDEAGTGELFF.

The chain employs TRBV7-8 and TRBJ1-5; D ambiguous. Germline V CDR1 and CDR2: SGHVS, FQNEAQ. V lost 1 base to trimming and J lost 3 bases, with 16 bases between them. This CDR3 has 17 amino acids. The CDR3 spells CASSLGWRAADNQPQHF. The CDR3 region has the DNA TGTGCCAGCAGCTTAGGATGGAGGGCTGCCGACAATCAGCCCCAGCATTTT. Together with reference TRBV7-8 and TRBJ1-5, the CDR3 gives the full variable domain: GAGVSQSPRYKVAKRGQDVALRCDPISGHVSLFWYQQALGQGPEFLTYFQNEAQLDKSGLPSDRFFAERPEGSVSTLKIQRTQQEDSAVYLCASSLGWRAADNQPQHFGDGTRLSIL.

This chain joins TRBV29-1 and TRBJ2-3; no firm D call. Germline assignment: CDR1 SQVTM and CDR2 ANQGSEA. The CDR3 has 15 residues. Trimming removed 0 bases at V and 6 bases at J, with 16 bases between. The CDR3 bases are TGCAGCGTTGAAGAGTCTTACGGTAGATTGGATACGCAGTATTTT. Residues: CSVEESYGRLDTQYF.

The CDR3 protein is CASSIDLTRADTQYF. The CDR3 region has the DNA TGTGCCAGTAGTATAGATCTAACGAGGGCAGATACGCAGTATTTT. V and J are TRBV19 and TRBJ2-3, with D perhaps TRBD2 (5 bases). V was clipped by 0 bases and J by 4 bases, with 11 bases between them. The CDR3 runs 15 residues. Germline CDR1 reads LNHDA; CDR2 reads SQIVND (reference sequence).

V usage is TRBV15 and J usage is TRBJ2-2; 7 nucleotides align to TRBD1. This CDR3 is 18 amino acids long. Germline V gene data show CDR1 as LNHNV and CDR2 as YYDKDF (reference sequence). After removal of 1 base from V and 1 base from J, the junction contained 9 bases not matched to a gene. The CDR3 bases are TGTGCCACCAGCAGAGCCCGTTTCCAGGGGGTGAACACCGGGGAGCTGTTTTTT. Translating gives CATSRARFQGVNTGELFF.

The chain joins TRBV5-6 to TRBJ1-1; the D is unclear. Germline V CDR1 and CDR2: SGHDT, YYEEEE. V lost 0 bases to trimming and J lost 3 bases, with 3 bases between them. CDR3 length: 12 amino acids. The CDR3 coding sequence is TGTGCCAGCAGCTTGGGAGACACTGAAGCTTTCTTT. Protein product: CASSLGDTEAFF.

The rearrangement links TRBV19 to TRBJ1-5, with D possibly matching TRBD1 (5 bases). Trimming pared 4 bases from V and 5 bases from J, leaving 21 bases between. Germline V gene lookup returns CDR1 LNHDA and CDR2 SQIVND (reference sequence). The CDR3 has 17 amino acids. The CDR3 protein is CASSTSRDSKPHQPQHF. CDR3 DNA sequence: TGTGCCAGTAGTACCTCCCGGGACTCAAAGCCGCATCAGCCCCAGCATTTT.

The chain recombines TRBV15 with TRBJ1-4, with a possible D match to TRBD1 (6 bases). The CDR3 loop spans 17 amino acids. V was trimmed by 0 bases and J by 10 bases, leaving 21 bases between them. Germline V gives CDR1 LNHNV, CDR2 YYDKDF (reference sequence). The CDR3 DNA sequence: TGTGCCACCAGCAGAGATTACGGTACGACAGGACCTGGAAAACTGTTTTTT. Translation: CATSRDYGTTGPGKLFF.

A few counts support this clone. This sequence joins TRBV2 and TRBJ1-2; 12 nucleotides align to TRBD1. Germline lookup yields CDR1 SNHLY and CDR2 FYNNEI. This CDR3 has 15 amino acids. Trimming at V came to 4 bases and at J to 7 bases, leaving 7 bases not matched to a gene. This CDR3 is CASSGDRGRSGGYTF. DNA for the CDR3: TGTGCCAGCAGTGGGGACAGGGGGCGTAGTGGTGGCTACACCTTC.

This chain joins TRBV30 and TRBJ1-1, with D tentatively TRBD1 (6 bases). The germline V gene has CDR1 GTSNPN and CDR2 SVGIG (reference sequence). The CDR3 sequence is 13 residues long. Trimming took 2 bases from V and 4 from J, leaving 11 bases between them. CDR3 sequence: CAWSNRVSTEAFF. The DNA for the CDR3 is TGTGCCTGGAGTAACAGGGTGAGCACTGAAGCTTTCTTT.

CDR3 nucleotides: TGTGCCAGTAGTCCCCGGACATGGAACACCGGGGAGCTGTTTTTT. This encodes CASSPRTWNTGELFF. The chain recombines TRBV19 with TRBJ2-2; tentative D call: TRBD1 (5 bases). Germline-derived CDR1 and CDR2 are LNHDA and SQIVND (reference sequence). Trimming cost V 5 bases and J 1 base, with 11 bases left between them. This CDR3 has 15 amino acids. Full variable domain (remainder filled in from reference TRBV19 and TRBJ2-2): DGGITQSPKYLFRKEGQNVTLSCEQNLNHDAMYWYRQDPGQGLRLIYYSQIVNDFQKGDIAEGYSVSREKKESFPLTVTSAQKNPTAFYLCASSPRTWNTGELFFGEGSRLTVL.

This clone was picked up one time. The chain carries TRBV12-3 or TRBV12-4 and TRBJ2-3; D not certain. Trimming cost V 4 bases and J 2 bases, with 4 bases left between them. This CDR3 is 12 amino acids long. In nucleotides, the CDR3 is TGTGCCAGCAGTTCCTTCACAGATACGCAGTATTTT. The encoded protein is CASSSFTDTQYF.

The V call is TRBV4-1, the J call TRBJ1-5; D remains ambiguous. V lost 3 bases and J lost 6, with 15 bases in between. In germline, CDR1 is MGHRA, CDR2 YSYEKL. The CDR3 length is 15 residues. For the CDR3, the DNA is TGCGCCAGCAGCCAGGAGGGCCGGGGAGGTCAGCCCCAGCATTTT. It encodes CASSQEGRGGQPQHF.

The V and J genes are TRBV10-3 and TRBJ1-4; D perhaps matches TRBD1 (5 bases). Germline V gene data show CDR1 as ENHRY and CDR2 as SYGVKD. There are 15 residues in the CDR3. Trimming cost V 2 bases and J 3 bases, with 10 bases left between them. The CDR3 coding sequence is TGTGCCATCAGTGAGCTGGGGGAGGCTAATGAAAAACTGTTTTTT. Amino acid sequence: CAISELGEANEKLFF.

This sequence joins TRBV18 and TRBJ1-4; D is unresolved. V lost 2 bases to trimming and J lost 0 bases, with 10 bases between them. The CDR3 is made up of 16 amino acids. Germline assignment: CDR1 KGHSH and CDR2 LQKENI. CDR3 in DNA: TGTGCCAGCTCACCATCCATCTTAGCAACTAATGAAAAACTGTTTTTT. This gives the protein CASSPSILATNEKLFF.

The chain joins TRBV11-3 to TRBJ2-3; the match to TRBD2 covers 8 bases. The V gene's germline CDR1 is SGHNT and CDR2 YENEEA. This CDR3 comprises 20 residues. J gave up 2 bases and V 5 bases, and 21 bases lay outside the gene matches. The CDR3 nucleotides are TGTGCCAGCAGCCCCGGACTAGCTTTTGATATGGGACCCTCCACAGATACGCAGTATTTT. Translated, it gives CASSPGLAFDMGPSTDTQYF.

The V and J genes are TRBV7-3 and TRBJ2-1, with TRBD2 identical over 8 bases. CDR1 is SGHTA and CDR2 is FQGTGA in the germline V gene. The CDR3 is 14 residues long. Trimming took 5 bases from V and 10 from J; bases not matched to a gene: 10. For the CDR3, the DNA is TGTGCCAGCAGCCCCAGCAGGGTAGCGGGAGAGCAGTTCTTC. This sequence encodes CASSPSRVAGEQFF.

Points on this clone: One end of the junction varies from germline; a read error may be responsible. The genes are TRBV5-4 and TRBJ1-2, with D possibly matching TRBD1 (6 bases). The CDR3 consists of 15 residues. CDR1 and CDR2 from the germline V gene are SGHNT and YYREEE (reference sequence). Here the CDR3 DNA reads TGTGCCAGCAGCTTATACCGGGACAAGAACTTTGGCTACACCTTC. It yields the protein CASSLYRDKNFGYTF.

The chain uses TRBV6-5 and TRBJ1-4; 7 bases align to TRBD1. This CDR3 is built from 15 residues. Per germline, CDR1 MNHEY and CDR2 SVGAGI. V gave up 2 bases and J gave up 5 bases; unmatched junction bases: 5. The CDR3 here is CASSYEGAPNEKLFF. The DNA for the CDR3 is TGTGCCAGCAGTTACGAGGGGGCACCGAATGAAAAACTGTTTTTT.